These 28 T cell receptor beta chains were sequenced from one sample in a study of blood T cell repertoires in COVID-19. Some clones are missing from TCRdb's copy, which holds only in-frame ones; the method was immunoSEQ multiplex PCR. The sample carries approximately 150,000 clones, 81% recorded once. The sample consisted of PBMCs or T cells enriched from blood (not recorded which). These TCRs come from a woman aged 40 to 49 with acute COVID-19.

The chain couples TRBV18 to TRBJ1-2; D remains unclear. The CDR3 is 14 amino acids. Deletions cut 3 bases from V and 2 bases from J, with 10 bases between. The germline V gene has CDR1 KGHSH and CDR2 LQKENI. The CDR3 is CASSPPGGNYGYTF. The CDR3 DNA is TGTGCCAGCTCACCCCCGGGAGGGAACTATGGCTACACCTTC.

CDR3 nucleotides: TGCCTAGTGGGGGAGACTAGCGCACGATGCTCCTACGAGCAGTACGTC. Its translation is CLVGETSARCSYEQYV. This chain uses TRBV10-3 with TRBJ2-7; 8 bases are shared with TRBD2. The CDR3 contains 16 residues. Germline lookup yields CDR1 ENHRY and CDR2 SYGVKD.

The chain couples TRBV7-9 to TRBJ1-2; TRBD1 matches 12 bases. There are 17 residues in the CDR3. V lost 3 bases, J lost 8 bases, and 13 bases stayed unmatched. CDR1 is SEHNR, CDR2 FQNEAQ, per germline (reference sequence). The CDR3 sequence is CASSFVGTGGADRGYTF. CDR3 bases: TGTGCCAGCAGCTTCGTGGGGACAGGGGGCGCAGATCGGGGCTACACCTTC. Full variable domain (rest looked up from reference TRBV7-9 and TRBJ1-2): DTGVSQNPRHKITKRGQNVTFRCDPISEHNRLYWYRQTLGQGPEFLTYFQNEAQLEKSRLLSDRFSAERPKGSFSTLEIQRTEQGDSAMYLCASSFVGTGGADRGYTFGSGTRLTVV.

The chain joins TRBV19 to TRBJ2-1; 13 bases align to TRBD2. CDR1 and CDR2 (germline): LNHDA, SQIVND (reference sequence). This CDR3 region has 17 residues. Unmatched junction bases numbered 7, after V lost 1 base and J lost 7 bases. CDR3 protein: CASSIARTSGRGNEQFF. The CDR3 DNA reads as TGTGCCAGTAGTATAGCCAGGACTAGCGGGAGAGGTAATGAGCAGTTCTTC. Drawing the rest from reference TRBV19 and TRBJ2-1, the complete variable domain is DGGITQSPKYLFRKEGQNVTLSCEQNLNHDAMYWYRQDPGQGLRLIYYSQIVNDFQKGDIAEGYSVSREKKESFPLTVTSAQKNPTAFYLCASSIARTSGRGNEQFFGPGTRLTVL.

V usage is TRBV27 and J usage is TRBJ1-1; a possible D gene is TRBD1 (6 bases). V lost 4 bases and J lost 5, with 14 bases in between. The germline V gene has CDR1 MNHEY and CDR2 SMNVEV (reference sequence). The CDR3 has 14 amino acids. This CDR3 reads CASSSKQGRTEAFF. The CDR3 nucleotides read TGTGCCAGCAGTTCCAAACAGGGACGGACTGAAGCTTTCTTT.

The CDR3 protein is CASSQDRPAGRAGELFF. The CDR3 DNA follows: TGTGCCAGCAGCCAAGACAGACCCGCCGGGAGAGCCGGGGAGCTGTTTTTT. This chain connects TRBV3-1 (or the pseudogene TRBV3-2) to TRBJ2-2, with D possibly matching TRBD2 (6 bases). Germline CDR1 LGHDT, CDR2 YNNKEL (reference sequence). The CDR3 spans 17 residues. The ends were cut back, 0 bases at V and 6 bases at J, with 17 bases in the middle.

This chain joins TRBV14 and TRBJ2-2; D may be TRBD2 (5 bases). Between the trimmed V and J ends, which lost 2 bases and 4 bases, there was a span of 8 bases. The length of the CDR3 is 14 residues. Per the germline V gene, CDR1 is SGHDN and CDR2 is FVKESK. CDR3 amino acids: CASSQKSGTGELFF. The CDR3 bases are TGTGCCAGCAGCCAAAAGAGCGGCACCGGGGAGCTGTTTTTT.

This clone was counted many times. The chain recombines TRBV7-8 with TRBJ2-5, with 8 nucleotides matching TRBD2. Per the germline V gene, CDR1 is SGHVS and CDR2 is FQNEAQ. This CDR3 has 14 residues. Trimming at V came to 4 bases and at J to 3 bases, leaving 4 bases not matched to a gene. The CDR3 DNA follows: TGTGCCAGCAGCTCGACTAGCGCTAAAGAGACCCAGTACTTC. This codes for CASSSTSAKETQYF.

The rearrangement links TRBV7-3 to TRBJ2-2, with a weak D call TRBD1 (5 bases). CDR3 length: 14 amino acids. V was cut by 0 bases and J by 5 bases, with 7 bases left in between. Germline-derived CDR1 and CDR2 are SGHTA and FQGTGA. In DNA, the CDR3 is TGTGCCAGCAGCTTAACGTCAGGGACCGGGGAGCTGTTTTTT. Translating it yields CASSLTSGTGELFF.

The genes are TRBV19 and TRBJ2-2; TRBD2 matches at 9 bases. Germline CDR1 LNHDA, CDR2 SQIVND (reference sequence). The CDR3 spans 14 residues. With 6 bases clipped from V and 7 bases from J, the junction kept 6 bases outside the gene matches. CDR3 DNA: TGTGCCAGTAGCGGCGGGAGGGCCGGCGGGGAGCTGTTTTTT. Translation: CASSGGRAGGELFF.

The chain carries TRBV6-5 and TRBJ1-1; 7 bases agree with TRBD1. The germline V gene has CDR1 MNHEY and CDR2 SVGAGI. The J segment lost 6 bases and the V segment lost 7 bases, leaving 8 bases of the junction unmatched. The CDR3 sequence is 13 residues long. CDR3 nucleotide sequence: TGTGCCAGCACCGGACACAGGGGTGCTGAAGCTTTCTTT. This translates into CASTGHRGAEAFF.

The V gene is TRBV30, the J gene TRBJ1-3, with D tentatively TRBD1 (5 bases). Germline assignment: CDR1 GTSNPN and CDR2 SVGIG (reference sequence). This CDR3 region has 13 residues. The V end was cut by 1 base, the J end by 1 base, with 5 bases between. The CDR3 sequence: CAWSEGSGNTIYF. CDR3 DNA: TGTGCCTGGAGTGAGGGGTCTGGAAACACCATATATTTT. Variable domain in full (rest from reference TRBV30 and TRBJ1-3): SQTIHQWPATLVQPVGSPLSLECTVEGTSNPNLYWYRQAAGRGLQLLFYSVGIGQISSEVPQNLSASRPQDRQFILSSKKLLLSDSGFYLCAWSEGSGNTIYFGEGSWLTVV.

The V gene is TRBV5-6, the J gene TRBJ1-1; D is perhaps TRBD1 (5 bases). There are 13 residues in the CDR3. Germline values: CDR1 SGHDT, CDR2 YYEEEE. V shed 4 bases and J shed 5 bases, with 12 bases lying between them. The CDR3 sequence: CASSGQGGTEAFF. The CDR3 region has the DNA TGTGCCAGCAGCGGGCAGGGTGGGACTGAAGCTTTCTTT.

The chain uses TRBV25-1 and TRBJ2-5; 14 bases agree with TRBD2. The CDR3 is 16 amino acids. J lost 7 bases, V lost 4 bases, and 8 bases had no gene match. Per the germline V gene, CDR1 is MGHDK and CDR2 is SYGVNS. This CDR3 reads CASSGGLAGGRGTQYF. DNA of the CDR3: TGTGCCAGCAGTGGCGGACTAGCGGGAGGTCGGGGGACCCAGTACTTC.

V usage is TRBV9 and J usage is TRBJ2-2; D is uncertain. Trimming pared 0 bases from V and 0 bases from J, leaving 12 bases between. This CDR3 has 17 residues. Germline V CDR1 and CDR2: SGDLS, YYNGEE. CDR3 nucleotides: TGTGCCAGCAGCGTAGTTTCTAGACCGACGAACACCGGGGAGCTGTTTTTT. Translated, it gives CASSVVSRPTNTGELFF. The entire variable domain, with the rest obtained from reference TRBV9 and TRBJ2-2, is as follows: DSGVTQTPKHLITATGQRVTLRCSPRSGDLSVYWYQQSLDQGLQFLIQYYNGEERAKGNILERFSAQQFPDLHSELNLSSLELGDSALYFCASSVVSRPTNTGELFFGEGSRLTVL.

The table lists this clone with a count of one. The V call is TRBV5-6, the J call TRBJ1-2, with a weak D call TRBD1 (6 bases). The CDR3 covers 14 residues. Germline values: CDR1 SGHDT, CDR2 YYEEEE. The V and J ends lost 4 bases and 8 bases respectively, with 18 bases between them. The CDR3 DNA reads as TGTGCCAGCAGCCGCCAAACAGGGTTTGGCGGCTACACCTTC. This codes for CASSRQTGFGGYTF. Using reference TRBV5-6 and TRBJ1-2 for the parts outside the CDR3, the full variable domain is DAGVTQSPTHLIKTRGQQVTLRCSPKSGHDTVSWYQQALGQGPQFIFQYYEEEERQRGNFPDRFSGHQFPNYSSELNVNALLLGDSALYLCASSRQTGFGGYTFGSGTRLTVV.

The genes are TRBV5-1 and TRBJ2-3; D not resolved. This CDR3 is built from 15 residues. Trimming removed 2 bases from V and 0 bases from J, with 10 bases in between. Looked up from germline, CDR1 is SGHRS and CDR2 is YFSETQ. The CDR3 sequence is CASSLPLASTDTQYF. CDR3 bases: TGCGCCAGCAGCTTACCTTTGGCTAGCACAGATACGCAGTATTTT. Full variable domain (missing parts from reference TRBV5-1 and TRBJ2-3): KAGVTQTPRYLIKTRGQQVTLSCSPISGHRSVSWYQQTPGQGLQFLFEYFSETQRNKGNFPGRFSGRQFSNSRSEMNVSTLELGDSALYLCASSLPLASTDTQYFGPGTRLTVL.

The V call is TRBV7-9, the J call TRBJ2-5; TRBD2 aligns across 7 bases. Looked up from germline, CDR1 is SEHNR and CDR2 is FQNEAQ (reference sequence). CDR3 length: 17 residues. V shed 5 bases, J shed 1 base, and the junction held 13 bases outside the gene matches. This CDR3 is CASSQRGSGTIQETQYF. DNA of the CDR3: TGTGCCAGCAGCCAGCGTGGGTCCGGGACTATCCAAGAGACCCAGTACTTC.

J is TRBJ2-3 and V is TRBV7-9, with a possible D match to TRBD1 (6 bases). CDR1 is SEHNR and CDR2 is FQNEAQ in the germline V gene (reference sequence). The CDR3 contains 16 residues. Trimming pared 5 bases from V and 2 bases from J, leaving 17 bases between. This CDR3 reads CASSPPLGHSTDTQYF. CDR3 DNA: TGTGCCAGCAGCCCCCCGTTGGGACATTCCACAGATACGCAGTATTTT.

The CDR3 spells CASSLISLTEGYTF. DNA for the CDR3: TGTGCCAGCAGCTTGATCAGTTTGACGGAGGGCTACACCTTC. The rearrangement links TRBV5-5 to TRBJ1-2; no clear D. This CDR3 is 14 amino acids long. Trimming cost V 1 base and J 8 bases, with 15 bases left between them. The V gene's germline CDR1 is SGHKS and CDR2 YYEKEE (reference sequence).

As DNA, the CDR3 is TGTGCCAGCAGTTCCCGACAGGTCTACAATGAGCAGTTCTTC. It translates to CASSSRQVYNEQFF. This chain connects TRBV27 to TRBJ2-1; a weak D match, TRBD1 (6 bases). The germline V gene encodes CDR1 MNHEY and CDR2 SMNVEV (reference sequence). This CDR3 spans 14 amino acids. V gave up 4 bases and J gave up 3 bases, with 10 bases separating them.

This clone has just a few counts. This rearrangement joins TRBV6-5 to TRBJ2-3; D uncertain. Germline loops: CDR1 MNHEY, CDR2 SVGAGI. The CDR3 has 14 amino acids. V lost 0 bases, J lost 5 bases, and 9 bases lay in between. The CDR3 loop reads CASSYSNQLDTQYF. The CDR3 coding sequence is TGTGCCAGCAGTTACTCGAATCAGTTAGATACGCAGTATTTT.

On this clone: Compared with germline, one end of the junction differs, possibly owing to a read error. The chain employs TRBV2 and TRBJ2-7; a weak D match, TRBD1 (5 bases). The CDR3 spans 12 residues. CDR1 and CDR2 (germline): SNHLY, FYNNEI. CDR3 in amino acids: CASREDSYEQYF. As DNA, the CDR3 is TGTGCCAGCAGGGAAGACAGCTACGAGCAGTACTTC. The full variable domain, its missing parts supplied by reference TRBV2 and TRBJ2-7, is EPEVTQTPSHQVTQMGQEVILRCVPISNHLYFYWYRQILGQKVEFLVSFYNNEISEKSEIFDDQFSVERPDGSNFTLKIRSTKLEDSAMYFCASREDSYEQYFGPGTRLTVT.

This clone was observed once. CDR3 nucleotide sequence: TGCGCCAGCAGCTTGGCGGGGGAAAGAAACACCATATATTTT. Protein product: CASSLAGERNTIYF. The J gene is TRBJ1-3, the V gene TRBV5-1; D might be TRBD1 (5 bases). This CDR3 contains 14 residues. CDR1 is SGHRS and CDR2 is YFSETQ in the germline V gene. V was trimmed by 0 bases and J by 5 bases, leaving 9 bases between them.

J is TRBJ2-1 and V is TRBV7-3, with TRBD2 identical over 11 bases. The germline gives CDR1 SGHTA, CDR2 FQGTGA. Losses at the gene ends were 0 bases for V and 7 bases for J; bases not matched to a gene: 8. The CDR3 spans 17 residues. CDR3 sequence reads: CASSLTGGLAGGNEQFF. Here the CDR3 DNA reads TGTGCCAGCAGCTTAACTGGCGGTTTAGCGGGAGGGAATGAGCAGTTCTTC.

The V call is TRBV6-6, the J call TRBJ2-2, with D unresolved. The CDR3 is 15 residues long. V was clipped by 4 bases and J by 7 bases, with 16 bases between them. Germline V gene lookup returns CDR1 MNHNY and CDR2 SVGAGI (reference sequence). The CDR3 spells CASSFEDEADGELFF. Written as DNA, the CDR3 is TGTGCCAGCAGTTTCGAAGACGAGGCGGACGGGGAGCTGTTTTTT.

CDR3 loop: CASSFRSGSTDTQYF. The DNA for the CDR3 is TGTGCCAGCAGCTTTCGGTCAGGGAGCACAGATACGCAGTATTTT. V usage is TRBV13 and J usage is TRBJ2-3; maybe TRBD1 (5 bases). The CDR3 loop spans 15 amino acids. Germline lookup yields CDR1 PRHDT and CDR2 FYEKMQ (reference sequence). The ends were cut back, 3 bases at V and 0 bases at J, with 10 bases in the middle. Supplemented by reference TRBV13 and TRBJ2-3, the full variable domain reads AAGVIQSPRHLIKEKRETATLKCYPIPRHDTVYWYQQGPGQDPQFLISFYEKMQSDKGSIPDRFSAQQFSDYHSELNMSSLELGDSALYFCASSFRSGSTDTQYFGPGTRLTVL.

The sample holds a few counts of this clone. The rearrangement uses TRBV6-1 and TRBJ2-6; 7 positions match TRBD2. The CDR3 runs 16 residues. V was clipped by 2 bases and J by 2 bases; unmatched bases: 3. Germline V gene data show CDR1 as MNHNS and CDR2 as SASEGT. The CDR3 nucleotides are TGTGCCAGCAGTGAATTCGGGGGGACTGGGGCCAACGTCCTGACTTTC. It encodes CASSEFGGTGANVLTF.